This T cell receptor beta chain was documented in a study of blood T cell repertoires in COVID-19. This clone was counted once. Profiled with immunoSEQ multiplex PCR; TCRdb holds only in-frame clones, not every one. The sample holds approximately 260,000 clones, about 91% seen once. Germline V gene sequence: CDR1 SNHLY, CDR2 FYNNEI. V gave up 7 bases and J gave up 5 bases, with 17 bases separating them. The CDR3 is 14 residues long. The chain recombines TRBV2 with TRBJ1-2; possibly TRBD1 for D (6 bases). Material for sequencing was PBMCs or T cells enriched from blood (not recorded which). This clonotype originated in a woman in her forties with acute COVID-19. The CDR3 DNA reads TGTGCCAGCACCGAAACTGGGGGGGCTTATGGCTACACCTTC. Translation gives CASTETGGAYGYTF.